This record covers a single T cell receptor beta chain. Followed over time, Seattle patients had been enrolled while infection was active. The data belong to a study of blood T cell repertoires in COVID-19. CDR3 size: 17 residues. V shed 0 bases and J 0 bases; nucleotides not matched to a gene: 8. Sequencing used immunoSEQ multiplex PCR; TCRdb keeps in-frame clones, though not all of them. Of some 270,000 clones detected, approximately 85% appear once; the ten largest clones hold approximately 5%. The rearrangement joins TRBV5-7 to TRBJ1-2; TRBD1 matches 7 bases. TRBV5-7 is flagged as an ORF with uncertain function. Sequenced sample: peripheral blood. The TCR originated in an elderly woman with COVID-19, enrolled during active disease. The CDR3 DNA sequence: TGTGCCAGCAGCTTGGCCTCAGGGGGGCGGACTAACTATGGCTACACCTTC. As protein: CASSLASGGRTNYGYTF.